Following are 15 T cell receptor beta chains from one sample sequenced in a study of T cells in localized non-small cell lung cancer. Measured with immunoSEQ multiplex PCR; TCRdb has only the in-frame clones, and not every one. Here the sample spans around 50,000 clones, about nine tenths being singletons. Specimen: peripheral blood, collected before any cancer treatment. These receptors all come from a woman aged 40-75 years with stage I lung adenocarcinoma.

For the CDR3, the DNA is TGTGCCACCAGCAGAGAGCTGGGACAGCAGAACACTGAAGCTTTCTTT. As protein: CATSRELGQQNTEAFF. This rearrangement joins TRBV15 to TRBJ1-1, with 7 bases identical to TRBD1. V lost 0 bases and J lost 1; bases outside the gene matches: 5. The CDR3 covers 16 residues. Germline CDR1 reads LNHNV; CDR2 reads YYDKDF (reference sequence).

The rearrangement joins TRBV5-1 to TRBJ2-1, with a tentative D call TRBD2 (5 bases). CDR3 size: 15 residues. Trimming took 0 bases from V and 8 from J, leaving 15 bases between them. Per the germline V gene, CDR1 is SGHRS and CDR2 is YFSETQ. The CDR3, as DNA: TGCGCCAGCAGCTTGGCCGGGGTAGTCGGCCATGAGCAGTTCTTC. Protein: CASSLAGVVGHEQFF.

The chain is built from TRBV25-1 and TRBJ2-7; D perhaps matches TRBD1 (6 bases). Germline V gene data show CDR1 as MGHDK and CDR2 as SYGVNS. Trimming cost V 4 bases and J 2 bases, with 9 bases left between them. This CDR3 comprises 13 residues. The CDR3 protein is CASSGQGTYEQYF. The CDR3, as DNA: TGTGCCAGCAGTGGGCAGGGGACCTACGAGCAGTACTTC.

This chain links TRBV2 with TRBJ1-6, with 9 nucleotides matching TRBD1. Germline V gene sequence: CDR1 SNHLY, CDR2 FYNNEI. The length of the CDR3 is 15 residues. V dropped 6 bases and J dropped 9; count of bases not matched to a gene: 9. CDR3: CASRQDTGGGSPLHF. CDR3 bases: TGTGCCAGCAGGCAAGACACAGGGGGCGGTTCACCCCTCCACTTT.

The CDR3 spells CASSLGRGAHQETQYF. The CDR3 bases are TGTGCCAGCAGCTTGGGCAGGGGGGCGCACCAAGAGACCCAGTACTTC. V and J are TRBV5-6 and TRBJ2-5; D perhaps matches TRBD1 (7 bases). Germline V lookup: CDR1 SGHDT, CDR2 YYEEEE. This CDR3 spans 16 amino acids. The V and J ends lost 0 bases and 0 bases respectively, with 12 bases between them.

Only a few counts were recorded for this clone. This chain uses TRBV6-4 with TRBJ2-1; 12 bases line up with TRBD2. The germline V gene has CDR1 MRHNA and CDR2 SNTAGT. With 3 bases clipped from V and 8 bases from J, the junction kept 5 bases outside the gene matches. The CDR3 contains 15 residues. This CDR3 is CASSETSGGQDEQFF. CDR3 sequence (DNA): TGTGCCAGCAGTGAGACTAGCGGGGGTCAGGATGAGCAGTTCTTC.

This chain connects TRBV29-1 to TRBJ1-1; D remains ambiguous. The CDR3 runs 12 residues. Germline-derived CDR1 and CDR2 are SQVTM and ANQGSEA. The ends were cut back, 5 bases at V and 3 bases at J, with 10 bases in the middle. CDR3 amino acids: CSVRPHDTEAFF. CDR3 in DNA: TGCAGCGTTAGACCGCACGACACTGAAGCTTTCTTT.

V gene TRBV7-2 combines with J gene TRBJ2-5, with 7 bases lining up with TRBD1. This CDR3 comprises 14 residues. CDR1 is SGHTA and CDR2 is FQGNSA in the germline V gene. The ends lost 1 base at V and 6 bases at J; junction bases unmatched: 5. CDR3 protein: CASSLGGTVKTQYF. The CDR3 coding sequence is TGTGCCAGCAGCTTAGGAGGGACAGTAAAGACCCAGTACTTC.

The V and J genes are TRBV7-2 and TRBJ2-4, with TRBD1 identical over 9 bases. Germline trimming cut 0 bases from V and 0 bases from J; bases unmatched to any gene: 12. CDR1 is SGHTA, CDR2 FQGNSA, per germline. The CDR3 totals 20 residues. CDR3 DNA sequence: TGTGCCAGCAGCTTAGCGCTTGGGACAGGGACATCGCTAGCCAAAAACATTCAGTACTTC. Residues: CASSLALGTGTSLAKNIQYF.

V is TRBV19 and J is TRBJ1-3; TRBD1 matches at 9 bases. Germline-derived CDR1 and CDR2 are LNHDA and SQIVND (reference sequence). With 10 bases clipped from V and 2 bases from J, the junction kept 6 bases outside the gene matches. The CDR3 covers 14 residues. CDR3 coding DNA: TGTGCCACCAAACAGGGGGCGCCTGGAAACACCATATATTTT. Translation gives CATKQGAPGNTIYF. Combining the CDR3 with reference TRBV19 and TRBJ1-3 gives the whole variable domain DGGITQSPKYLFRKEGQNVTLSCEQNLNHDAMYWYRQDPGQGLRLIYYSQIVNDFQKGDIAEGYSVSREKKESFPLTVTSAQKNPTAFYLCATKQGAPGNTIYFGEGSWLTVV.

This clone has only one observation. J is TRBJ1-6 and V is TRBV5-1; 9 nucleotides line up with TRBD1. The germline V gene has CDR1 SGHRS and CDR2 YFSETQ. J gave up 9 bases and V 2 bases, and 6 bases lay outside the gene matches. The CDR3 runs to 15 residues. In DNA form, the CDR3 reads TGCGCCAGCAGCTTTACAACAGGGGGCGGTTCACCCCTCCACTTT. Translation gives CASSFTTGGGSPLHF. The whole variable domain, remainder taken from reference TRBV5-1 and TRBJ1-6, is KAGVTQTPRYLIKTRGQQVTLSCSPISGHRSVSWYQQTPGQGLQFLFEYFSETQRNKGNFPGRFSGRQFSNSRSEMNVSTLELGDSALYLCASSFTTGGGSPLHFGNGTRLTVT.

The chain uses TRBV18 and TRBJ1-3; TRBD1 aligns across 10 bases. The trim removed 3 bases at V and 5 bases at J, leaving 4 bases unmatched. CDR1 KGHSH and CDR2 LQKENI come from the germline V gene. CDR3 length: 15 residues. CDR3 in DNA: TGTGCCAGCTCACCCGGACAGGGGGAACGAAACACCATATATTTT. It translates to CASSPGQGERNTIYF.

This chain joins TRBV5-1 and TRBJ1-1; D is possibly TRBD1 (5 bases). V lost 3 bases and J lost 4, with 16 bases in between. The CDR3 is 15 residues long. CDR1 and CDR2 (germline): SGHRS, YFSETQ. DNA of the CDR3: TGCGCCAGCAGCTCTGGTGGGGGGATCGGCACTGAAGCTTTCTTT. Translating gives CASSSGGGIGTEAFF.

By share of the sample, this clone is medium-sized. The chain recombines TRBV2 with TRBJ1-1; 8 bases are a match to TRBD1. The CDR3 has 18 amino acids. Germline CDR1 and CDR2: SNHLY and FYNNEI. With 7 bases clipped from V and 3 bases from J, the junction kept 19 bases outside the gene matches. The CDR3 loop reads CASKVEDRDSDLDTEAFF. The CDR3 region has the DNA TGTGCCAGCAAGGTAGAGGACAGGGATTCCGATTTGGACACTGAAGCTTTCTTT.

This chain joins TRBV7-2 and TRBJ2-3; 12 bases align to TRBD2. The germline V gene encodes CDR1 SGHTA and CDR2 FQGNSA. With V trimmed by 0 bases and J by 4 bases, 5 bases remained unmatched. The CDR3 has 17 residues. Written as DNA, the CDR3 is TGTGCCAGCAGCTTAGCGCTAGCGGGGGGGTTTTCAGATACGCAGTATTTT. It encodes CASSLALAGGFSDTQYF.